Here is one T cell receptor beta chain with its context. Antigen unknown. No culture step preceded sequencing of the ex vivo isolated memory T cells. Libraries were prepared by immunoSEQ multiplex PCR; TCRdb keeps only in-frame clonotypes and omits some of them. The sample contains some 80,000 clones, 83% of which appear only once. This sample is drawn from a study of CD4 T cell repertoires in COVID-19. Study at large: Relabeled CFSE-low cells, IL-2-expanded for roughly ten days, met spikes from other coronaviruses. The study, taken as a whole, reports: Several top expanded SARS-CoV-2-reactive clonotypes were shared by two or three memory subsets. Some SARS-CoV-2 clonotypes, between about 6.5 and 25%, recurred in SARS-CoV and/or HKU1 cultures.

The J segment lost 4 bases and the V segment lost 7 bases, leaving 7 bases of the junction unmatched. This CDR3 is 14 amino acids long. Germline CDR1 is SNHLY and CDR2 is FYNNEI. The receptor's source is a human donor who had COVID-19. The rearrangement joins TRBV2 to TRBJ1-5; 7 nucleotides align to TRBD1. Here the sequenced sample was CD4+ T cells from peripheral blood, taken after recovery from COVID-19. CDR3 protein: CASMGDSPNQPQHF. The CDR3, as DNA: TGTGCCAGCATGGGGGACAGCCCTAATCAGCCCCAGCATTTT.